A selection of T cell receptor beta chains follows, all from one sample in a study of beta chain features in type 1 diabetes. Profiling relied on immunoSEQ multiplex PCR, and the TCRdb table lists in-frame clones only, not all of them. The table lists 130,000 or so clones, roughly 10% of them singletons. Sequenced material: central memory CD4+ T cells from blood. All receptors come from a woman aged 40-49 years in good health. The conserved cysteine and the conserved F or W are not part of the CDR3 here.

v_call	j_call	cdr3_aa
TRBV6-6	TRBJ2-7	ASSPSGALSYEQY
TRBV4-1	TRBJ1-4	ASSQAGQLATNEKLF
TRBV18	TRBJ2-2	ASSLRTENTGELF
TRBV4-1	TRBJ2-2	ASSHGTGLAGELF
TRBV5-4	TRBJ2-5	ASSLPAGGHETQY
TRBV18	TRBJ2-5	ASSPLGAGGETQY
TRBV19	TRBJ2-1	ASSMLAGASGEQF
TRBV14	TRBJ1-4	ASSQRLLGQGEKLF
TRBV27	TRBJ1-1	ASSLNGKPEAF
TRBV18	TRBJ2-2	ASSPGQIAQSGELF
TRBV5-6	TRBJ2-6	ASSLVSGSGANVLT
TRBV6-1	TRBJ1-5	ATTAGFNQPQH
TRBV6-6	TRBJ2-2	ASVLGGELF
TRBV29-1	TRBJ2-3	SYRLAGRTDTQY
TRBV6-1	TRBJ1-5	ASSAKDRSNSNQPQH
TRBV19	TRBJ2-2	ASSIRGFGNTGELF
TRBV7-8	TRBJ2-2	ASSPGGTHGGELF
TRBV7-2	TRBJ2-7	ASSLDGQSYEQY
TRBV6-6	TRBJ2-3	ASSWTGAPDTQY
TRBV18	TRBJ2-1	ASSRRTGAHNEQF
TRBV10-3	TRBJ1-1	AISVAGGTEAF
TRBV2	TRBJ2-5	ASSEWSDSQETQY
TRBV20-1	TRBJ1-1	SAGQGRAF
TRBV5-1	TRBJ2-5	ASSLAGEYQETQY
TRBV7-6	TRBJ1-5	ASSRDRGRNQPQH
TRBV5-6	TRBJ1-2	ASSFRTGANYGYT